The clone carrying this TCR beta chain was recorded a few times. Its specificity is not known. Amplification of TCR beta CDR3 regions was performed using RNA transcripts as template. With the HTBI primer set, the TCR CDR3 went through a first round of RT-PCR. TCRdb independently ran MiXCR on the multiplex PCR reads; one entry per CDR3 protein. The data hold about 400,000 distinct CDR3 sequences, with approximately 16% observed a single time. Patients affected by ophthalmopathy presented a Clinical Activity Score of at least 3, a NOSPECS grade of at least 4, and disease duration below 3 months. The data are from a study of T cells in Graves' hyperthyroidism and ophthalmopathy. Study in general: Peripheral blood specimens were obtained at initial diagnosis, prior to any treatment. Overall study findings and caveats: Ophthalmopathy, as predicted by the model, came a median around 6.7 months after the prediction. Most clonotypes expanded in the thyroid (above 0.001) were also present in blood.

The V end was cut by 0 bases, the J end by 10 bases, with 17 bases between. Looked up from germline, CDR1 is SGDLS and CDR2 is YYNGEE. The CDR3 has 15 amino acids. The rearrangement joins TRBV9 to TRBJ2-1, with D uncertain. The sample consisted of blood. The TCR was taken from a woman aged 60 to 75 with Graves' ophthalmopathy. The CDR3 is CASSVATTDLGEQFF. The CDR3 nucleotides read TGTGCCAGCAGCGTAGCTACTACGGATTTGGGGGAGCAGTTCTTC.